This TCR beta chain was recorded in a study of T cells in Graves' hyperthyroidism and ophthalmopathy. A few counts support this clonotype. Authors of the study amplified TCR beta CDR3 regions from RNA transcripts. In the first-round RT-PCR of the TCR CDR3, the HTBI primer set was used. TCRdb re-derived calls from the multiplex PCR reads in MiXCR, one entry per CDR3 protein. The sample has hundreds of thousands of distinct CDR3 sequences, about 14% seen once; the top ten hold under 15%. The germline V gene has CDR1 ENHRY and CDR2 SYGVKD. Trimming cost V 7 bases and J 5 bases; bases outside gene matches: 2. This CDR3 region has 13 residues. Diagnoses rested on clinical symptoms, serum thyroxine and TRAb, thyroid ultrasound and orbital computed tomography. PBMCs were derived from about 10 ml fresh peripheral blood.

This sequence originates from a man between 18 and 29 years old with Graves' ophthalmopathy. The chain carries TRBV10-3 and TRBJ2-2; TRBD1 matches 9 bases. Specimen: blood. The CDR3 is CAIIGQGTGELFF. The CDR3 nucleotides read TGTGCCATCATCGGACAGGGGACCGGGGAGCTGTTTTTT.